The next 4 T cell receptor beta chains were all read from a single sample in a study of control samples from healthy donors and cancer patients. TCRdb's table, derived via immunoSEQ multiplex PCR, lists solely in-frame clones and lacks some. The repertoire consists of about 94,000 clones, with 90% occurring once and the leading ten covering over 3%. The sample taken for sequencing was blood. The receptors shown here come from a woman younger than 30 in good health.

The rearrangement links TRBV18 to TRBJ1-2; no clear D gene. Per the germline V gene, CDR1 is KGHSH and CDR2 is LQKENI. The CDR3 length is 16 residues. The V end lost 2 bases, the J end lost 0 bases, and 13 bases lay between the germline ends. In DNA, the CDR3 is TGTGCCAGCTCACCAACATCGGTCCCCTCTAACTATGGCTACACCTTC. It codes for CASSPTSVPSNYGYTF.

This clone was counted a single time. V is TRBV5-6 and J is TRBJ2-3, with 10 bases identical to TRBD2. The CDR3 runs to 16 residues. Germline assignment: CDR1 SGHDT and CDR2 YYEEEE. V lost 5 bases, J lost 4 bases, and 10 bases stayed unmatched. The CDR3 loop is CASSSGLAGEPDTQYF. The CDR3 DNA follows: TGTGCCAGCAGTTCGGGGCTAGCGGGGGAGCCAGATACGCAGTATTTT.

The V and J genes are TRBV10-3 and TRBJ1-2; no reliable D call. Per the germline V gene, CDR1 is ENHRY and CDR2 is SYGVKD. The ends were cut back, 0 bases at V and 5 bases at J, with 4 bases in the middle. CDR3 length equals 12 residues. DNA for the CDR3: TGTGCCATCAGTGAGTCGGGATATGGCTACACCTTC. Its protein is CAISESGYGYTF.

The chain couples TRBV19 to TRBJ1-1; possibly TRBD1 for D (5 bases). Germline loops: CDR1 LNHDA, CDR2 SQIVND (reference sequence). V was shortened by 1 base and J by 3 bases, with 12 bases between the two germline ends. The CDR3 loop spans 15 amino acids. Here the CDR3 reads CASSIGGRWDTEAFF. In DNA form, the CDR3 reads TGTGCCAGTAGTATAGGGGGACGGTGGGACACTGAAGCTTTCTTT.